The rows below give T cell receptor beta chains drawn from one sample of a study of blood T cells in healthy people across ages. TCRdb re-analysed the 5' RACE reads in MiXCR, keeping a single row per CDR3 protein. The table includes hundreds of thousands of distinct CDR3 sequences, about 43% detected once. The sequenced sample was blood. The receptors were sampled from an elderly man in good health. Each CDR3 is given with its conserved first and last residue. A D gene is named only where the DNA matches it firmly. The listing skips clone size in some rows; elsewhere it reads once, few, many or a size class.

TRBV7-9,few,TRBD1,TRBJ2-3,CASSYDRGVDTQYF,TGTGCCAGCAGCTACGACAGGGGTGTAGATACGCAGTATTTT
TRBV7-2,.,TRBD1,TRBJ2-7,CASSPRTGTPYEQYF,TGTGCCAGCAGCCCTCGGACAGGGACTCCCTACGAGCAGTACTTC
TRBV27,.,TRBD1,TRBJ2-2,CASSSITGVAGELFF,TGTGCCAGCAGTTCAATTACAGGGGTGGCCGGGGAGCTGTTTTTT
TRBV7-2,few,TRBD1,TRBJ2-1,CASSLAGTGGRNEQFF,TGTGCCAGCAGCTTAGCCGGGACAGGGGGGCGCAATGAGCAGTTCTTC
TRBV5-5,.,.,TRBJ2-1,CASSVVGANEQFF,TGTGCCAGCAGCGTGGTGGGGGCCAATGAGCAGTTCTTC
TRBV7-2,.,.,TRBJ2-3,CASSLLTGLSTDTQYF,TGTGCCAGCAGCTTATTAACGGGACTGAGCACAGATACGCAGTATTTT
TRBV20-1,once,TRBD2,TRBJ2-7,CSAYVAGPRKAYEQYF,TGCAGTGCATACGTAGCGGGACCACGAAAAGCCTACGAGCAGTACTTC
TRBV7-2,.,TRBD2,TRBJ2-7,CASSFLGLVSEQYF,TGTGCCAGCAGCTTCCTGGGACTAGTATCCGAGCAGTACTTC
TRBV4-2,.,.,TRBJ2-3,CASSQESENTQYF,TGTGCCAGCAGCCAAGAATCAGAAAATACGCAGTATTTT
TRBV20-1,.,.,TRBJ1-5,CSARGGAVNQPQHF,TGCAGTGCTAGAGGGGGGGCGGTCAATCAGCCCCAGCATTTT
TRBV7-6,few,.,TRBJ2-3,CASRIGPGAGTDTQYF,TGTGCCAGCAGGATAGGGCCGGGCGCGGGGACAGATACGCAGTATTTT
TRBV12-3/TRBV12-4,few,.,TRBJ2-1,CASIHWAADEQFF,TGTGCCAGCATCCACTGGGCGGCGGATGAGCAGTTCTTC
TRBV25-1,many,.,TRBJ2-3,CASSPGLPTDTQYF,TGTGCCAGCAGTCCGGGACTGCCCACAGATACGCAGTATTTT
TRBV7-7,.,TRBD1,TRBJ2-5,CAGSSTGGQETQYF,TGTGCTGGCAGCTCAACAGGGGGGCAAGAGACCCAGTACTTC
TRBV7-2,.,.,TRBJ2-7,CASSLREGMPYEQYF,TGTGCCAGCAGCTTACGAGAGGGGATGCCCTACGAGCAGTACTTC
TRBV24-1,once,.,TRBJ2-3,CATSEATSTDTQYF,TGTGCCACCAGTGAAGCGACTAGTACAGATACGCAGTATTTT
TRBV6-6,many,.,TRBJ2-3,CASSYISGGTSTDTQYF,TGTGCCAGCAGTTACATATCAGGGGGGACTAGCACAGATACGCAGTATTTT
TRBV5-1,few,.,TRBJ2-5,CASSTGPPGQETQYF,TGCGCCAGCAGCACCGGACCGCCGGGCCAAGAGACCCAGTACTTC
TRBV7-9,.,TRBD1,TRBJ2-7,CASSLEGAASEQYF,TGTGCCAGCAGCTTAGAGGGGGCGGCCAGCGAGCAGTACTTC
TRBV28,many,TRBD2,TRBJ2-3,CASKEAGGADTQYF,TGTGCCAGCAAAGAAGCGGGAGGGGCAGATACGCAGTATTTT
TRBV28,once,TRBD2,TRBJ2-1,CASSLYSSGVYNEQFF,TGTGCCAGCAGTTTATATAGTAGCGGGGTTTACAATGAGCAGTTCTTC
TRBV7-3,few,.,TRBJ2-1,CASSLSRVGGVEQFF,TGTGCCAGCAGCTTAAGTAGGGTAGGAGGAGTTGAGCAGTTCTTC